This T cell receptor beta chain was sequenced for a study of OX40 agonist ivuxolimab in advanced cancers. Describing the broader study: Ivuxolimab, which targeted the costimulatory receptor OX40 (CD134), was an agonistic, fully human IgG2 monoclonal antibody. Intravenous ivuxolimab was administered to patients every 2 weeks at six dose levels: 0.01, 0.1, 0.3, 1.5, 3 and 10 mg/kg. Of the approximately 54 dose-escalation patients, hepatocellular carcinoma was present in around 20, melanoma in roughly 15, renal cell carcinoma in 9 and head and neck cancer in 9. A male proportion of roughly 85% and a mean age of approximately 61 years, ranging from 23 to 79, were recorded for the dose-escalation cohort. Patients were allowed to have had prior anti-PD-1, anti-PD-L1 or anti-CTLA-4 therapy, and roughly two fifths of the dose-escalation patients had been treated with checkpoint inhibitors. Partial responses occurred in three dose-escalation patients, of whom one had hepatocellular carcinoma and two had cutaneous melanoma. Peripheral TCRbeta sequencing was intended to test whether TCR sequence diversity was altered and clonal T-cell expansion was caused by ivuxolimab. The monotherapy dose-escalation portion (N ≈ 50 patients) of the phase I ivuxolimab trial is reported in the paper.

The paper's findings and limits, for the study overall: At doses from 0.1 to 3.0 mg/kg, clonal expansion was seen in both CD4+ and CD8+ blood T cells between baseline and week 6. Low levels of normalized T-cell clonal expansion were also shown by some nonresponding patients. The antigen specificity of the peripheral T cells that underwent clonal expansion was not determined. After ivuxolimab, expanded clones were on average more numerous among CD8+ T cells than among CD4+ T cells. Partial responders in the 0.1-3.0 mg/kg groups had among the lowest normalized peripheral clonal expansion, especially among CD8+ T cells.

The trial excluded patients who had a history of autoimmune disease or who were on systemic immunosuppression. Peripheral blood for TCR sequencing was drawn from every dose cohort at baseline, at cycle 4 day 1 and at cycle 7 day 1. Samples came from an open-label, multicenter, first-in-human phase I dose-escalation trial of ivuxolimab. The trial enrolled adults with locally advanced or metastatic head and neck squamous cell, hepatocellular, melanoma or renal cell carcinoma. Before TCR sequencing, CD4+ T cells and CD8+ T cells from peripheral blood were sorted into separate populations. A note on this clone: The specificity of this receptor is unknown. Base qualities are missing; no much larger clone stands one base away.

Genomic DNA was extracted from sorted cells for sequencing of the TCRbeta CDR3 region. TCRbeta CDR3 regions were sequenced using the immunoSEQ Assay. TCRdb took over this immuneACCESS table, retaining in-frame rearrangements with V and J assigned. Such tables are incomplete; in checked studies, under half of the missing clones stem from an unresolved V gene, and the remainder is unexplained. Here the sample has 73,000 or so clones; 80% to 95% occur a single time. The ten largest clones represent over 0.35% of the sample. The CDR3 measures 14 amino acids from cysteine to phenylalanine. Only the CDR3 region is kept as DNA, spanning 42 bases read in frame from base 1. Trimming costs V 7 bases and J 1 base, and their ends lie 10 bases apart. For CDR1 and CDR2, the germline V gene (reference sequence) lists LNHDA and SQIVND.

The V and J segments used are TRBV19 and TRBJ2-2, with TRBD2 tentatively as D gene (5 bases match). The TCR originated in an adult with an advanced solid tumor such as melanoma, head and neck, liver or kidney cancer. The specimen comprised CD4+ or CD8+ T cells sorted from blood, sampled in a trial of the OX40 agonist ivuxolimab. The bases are TGTGCCAGTAAATGGGGAGAGAACACCGGGGAGCTGTTTTTT. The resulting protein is CASKWGENTGELFF.